These 22 T cell receptor beta chains share one sample of origin, sequenced in a study of blood T cell repertoires in COVID-19. TCRdb keeps only in-frame clones here, not all; method: immunoSEQ multiplex PCR. The repertoire consists of approximately 60,000 clones, with roughly 84% occurring once and the leading ten covering approximately 20%. Sequencing used peripheral blood. These receptors were collected from a woman over 75 with active or convalescent COVID-19.

The V gene is TRBV2, the J gene TRBJ1-1; 8 bases line up with TRBD1. The trim removed 4 bases at V and 3 bases at J, leaving 4 bases unmatched. The length of the CDR3 is 14 residues. Germline V gene sequence: CDR1 SNHLY, CDR2 FYNNEI. DNA for the CDR3: TGTGCCAGCAGTGGGGACAGGAGGGACACTGAAGCTTTCTTT. It encodes CASSGDRRDTEAFF.

CDR3 sequence reads: CASSLALAGVRTGELFF. The DNA for the CDR3 is TGTGCCAGCAGCTTGGCCCTCGCGGGGGTTCGCACCGGGGAGCTGTTTTTT. The chain joins TRBV5-5 to TRBJ2-2, with 7 bases fitting TRBD2. Losses at the gene ends were 0 bases for V and 4 bases for J; bases not matched to a gene: 9. The CDR3 consists of 17 residues. Germline V lookup: CDR1 SGHKS, CDR2 YYEKEE (reference sequence).

Regarding this clone: At the DNA level, this CDR3 is encoded by other sequences in the same sample as well. The chain has TRBV5-1 and TRBJ2-2; D may be TRBD2 (6 bases). Deletions cut 2 bases from V and 2 bases from J, with 7 bases between. Germline CDR1 is SGHRS and CDR2 is YFSETQ. The CDR3 spans 14 residues. CDR3 DNA sequence: TGCGCCAGCAGCTTCGGGGGTAACACCGGGGAGCTGTTTTTT. Translated, it gives CASSFGGNTGELFF.

This rearrangement joins TRBV5-1 to TRBJ1-1; no firm D call. This CDR3 has 14 amino acids. Germline lookup yields CDR1 SGHRS and CDR2 YFSETQ. Trimming took 1 base from V and 10 from J, leaving 17 bases between them. CDR3 region: CASSLYVTGRGAFF. The CDR3 DNA reads as TGCGCCAGCAGCTTGTATGTTACGGGTCGTGGAGCTTTCTTT.

The J gene is TRBJ1-1, the V gene TRBV2; 8 nucleotides align to TRBD1. The CDR3 is 14 amino acids. The germline V gene has CDR1 SNHLY and CDR2 FYNNEI. Trimming removed 6 bases from V and 1 base from J; junction bases left unmatched: 4. The CDR3 loop reads CASSTQGENTEAFF. The CDR3 DNA reads TGTGCCAGCAGCACACAGGGGGAGAACACTGAAGCTTTCTTT.

The gene calls are TRBV19 and TRBJ2-7, with 10 nucleotides matching TRBD1. This CDR3 has 13 amino acids. Germline loops: CDR1 LNHDA, CDR2 SQIVND (reference sequence). The junction had 3 bases not matched to a gene; V was cut back by 8 bases and J by 2 bases. The CDR3, as DNA: TGTGCCAGTGGCGGGACAGGGGCCTACGAGCAGTACTTC. This gives the protein CASGGTGAYEQYF.

The CDR3 DNA reads as TGTGCCACCAGCAGAGCCGGCAGGGGGAGCAATCAGCCCCAGCATTTT. This translates into CATSRAGRGSNQPQHF. This rearrangement joins TRBV15 to TRBJ1-5; TRBD1 matches at 7 bases. The germline gives CDR1 LNHNV, CDR2 YYDKDF (reference sequence). The V segment lost 1 base and the J segment 1 base; nucleotides outside the gene matches: 4. This CDR3 has 16 residues. The full variable domain, in which reference TRBV15 and TRBJ1-5 provide the parts outside the CDR3, is DAMVIQNPRYQVTQFGKPVTLSCSQTLNHNVMYWYQQKSSQAPKLLFHYYDKDFNNEADTPDNFQSRRPNTSFCFLDIRSPGLGDTAMYLCATSRAGRGSNQPQHFGDGTRLSIL.

This clone was seen only a few times. The chain carries TRBV7-2 and TRBJ2-2; 7 nucleotides match TRBD1. The CDR3 totals 15 residues. Germline CDR1 SGHTA, CDR2 FQGNSA. Trimming took 5 bases from V and 1 from J; bases not matched to a gene: 4. As DNA, the CDR3 is TGTGCCAGCAGCCGGGACAGCGGGAACACCGGGGAGCTGTTTTTT. As protein: CASSRDSGNTGELFF.

The sample holds a few counts of this clone. The same CDR3 is also encoded by other DNA sequences in this sample. The V gene is TRBV28, the J gene TRBJ1-1; D remains unclear. The germline V gene encodes CDR1 MDHEN and CDR2 SYDVKM. The germline V and J ends were trimmed by 6 bases and 1 base, with 15 bases remaining between them. This CDR3 has 15 amino acids. The CDR3 DNA reads as TGTGCCAGCAGCCCCCGGGGTGGTGGGAACACTGAAGCTTTCTTT. This gives the protein CASSPRGGGNTEAFF.

About this clone: Additional DNA sequences in this sample encode the identical CDR3. The V and J genes are TRBV6-6 and TRBJ2-5; tentative D call: TRBD2 (6 bases). From germline, CDR1 is MNHNY and CDR2 SVGAGI (reference sequence). Trimming pared 5 bases from V and 3 bases from J, leaving 13 bases between. CDR3 length: 14 residues. The chain's CDR3 is CASSQEGGEETQYF. CDR3 coding DNA: TGTGCCAGCAGTCAGGAGGGCGGTGAAGAGACCCAGTACTTC.

The V call is TRBV30, the J call TRBJ2-7; 9 bases are a match to TRBD2. The V gene end was trimmed by 1 base and the J gene end by 3 bases; junction bases not matched to a gene: 13. Germline CDR1 GTSNPN, CDR2 SVGIG (reference sequence). CDR3 length: 17 amino acids. CDR3 amino acids: CAWSGTAGGISIYEQYF. The CDR3 DNA sequence: TGTGCCTGGAGTGGGACAGCGGGGGGCATATCCATCTACGAGCAGTACTTC.

This rearrangement joins TRBV2 to TRBJ1-1; 8 bases are shared with TRBD1. The V gene's germline CDR1 is SNHLY and CDR2 FYNNEI. CDR3 length equals 14 residues. J gave up 8 bases and V 6 bases, and 11 bases lay outside the gene matches. In DNA, the CDR3 is TGTGCCAGCAGCGCCAACAGGGGGTCGGAGGAAGCTTTCTTT. Amino acid sequence: CASSANRGSEEAFF.

This rearrangement joins TRBV27 to TRBJ2-3; D is perhaps TRBD2 (7 bases). The CDR3 is made up of 15 amino acids. CDR1 MNHEY and CDR2 SMNVEV come from the germline V gene (reference sequence). With 2 bases removed from V and 7 bases from J, the gap between germline ends came to 16 bases. The CDR3 bases are TGTGCCAGCAGTTTAGATTTAGGGGGGGGTTATACGCAGTATTTT. Residues: CASSLDLGGGYTQYF.

The chain links TRBV11-3 to TRBJ2-2; 7 bases line up with TRBD2. The V gene end was trimmed by 5 bases and the J gene end by 7 bases; junction bases not matched to a gene: 7. CDR3 length: 14 residues. The germline V gene has CDR1 SGHNT and CDR2 YENEEA. The CDR3 coding sequence is TGTGCCAGCAGCCCCGGGACTATCGACGGGGAGCTGTTTTTT. Translating gives CASSPGTIDGELFF.

The V call is TRBV21-1, the J call TRBJ2-2; the listed D gene, TRBD2, was not tested against the DNA. TRBV21-1 is listed as a pseudogene. The CDR3 has 16 amino acids. The CDR3 is CASSNREGPSVGELFF. The CDR3 nucleotides are TGTGCCAGCAGCAACCGGGAGGGGCCGTCTGTGGGGGAGCTGTTTTTT.

The chain uses TRBV7-3 and TRBJ1-2; tentatively, D is TRBD1 (5 bases). This CDR3 region has 15 residues. CDR1 and CDR2 (germline): SGHTA, FQGTGA. The V gene lost 5 bases and the J gene lost 4 bases, with 17 bases spanning the gap. DNA of the CDR3: TGTGCCAGCAGCCGAAGCTGGGGGGGTTTCTATGGCTACACCTTC. It is translated as CASSRSWGGFYGYTF. Variable domain in full (rest from reference TRBV7-3 and TRBJ1-2): GAGVSQTPSNKVTEKGKYVELRCDPISGHTALYWYRQSLGQGPEFLIYFQGTGAADDSGLPNDRFFAVRPEGSVSTLKIQRTERGDSAVYLCASSRSWGGFYGYTFGSGTRLTVV.

The chain carries TRBV6-6 and TRBJ1-2, with TRBD1 identical over 8 bases. From germline, CDR1 is MNHNY and CDR2 SVGAGI (reference sequence). J was trimmed by 4 bases and V by 0 bases; bases with no gene match: 4. The CDR3 consists of 15 residues. The CDR3 reads CASSYSTGDTYGYTF. The DNA of the CDR3 is TGTGCCAGCAGTTACTCGACAGGGGATACCTATGGCTACACCTTC.

The chain employs TRBV5-1 and TRBJ2-4; D unclear. Germline V gene sequence: CDR1 SGHRS, CDR2 YFSETQ. The CDR3 runs to 16 residues. V gave up 0 bases and J gave up 7 bases, with 17 bases separating them. Written as DNA, the CDR3 is TGCGCCAGCAGCTTGGATAGTTATCGGGTAACGAACATTCAGTACTTC. Translation gives CASSLDSYRVTNIQYF. Full variable domain (outside the CDR3, taken from reference TRBV5-1 and TRBJ2-4): KAGVTQTPRYLIKTRGQQVTLSCSPISGHRSVSWYQQTPGQGLQFLFEYFSETQRNKGNFPGRFSGRQFSNSRSEMNVSTLELGDSALYLCASSLDSYRVTNIQYFGAGTRLSVL.

This chain links TRBV7-6 with TRBJ1-4, with D tentatively TRBD1 (6 bases). CDR3 size: 15 residues. V was pared by 0 bases and J by 8 bases, with 13 bases between. Germline V gene sequence: CDR1 SGHVS, CDR2 FNYEAQ. This CDR3 reads CASSLARITGEKLFF. CDR3 bases: TGTGCCAGCAGCTTAGCGAGAATAACAGGGGAAAAACTGTTTTTT.

The chain is built from TRBV30 and TRBJ1-5; D is possibly TRBD1 (5 bases). The germline V gene encodes CDR1 GTSNPN and CDR2 SVGIG (reference sequence). This CDR3 is built from 14 residues. V was clipped by 3 bases and J by 7 bases, with 16 bases between them. CDR3 sequence reads: CAWSLGVAGQPQHF. CDR3 sequence (DNA): TGTGCCTGGAGCCTAGGGGTAGCTGGACAGCCCCAGCATTTT. The full variable domain, rest sourced from reference TRBV30 and TRBJ1-5, is SQTIHQWPATLVQPVGSPLSLECTVEGTSNPNLYWYRQAAGRGLQLLFYSVGIGQISSEVPQNLSASRPQDRQFILSSKKLLLSDSGFYLCAWSLGVAGQPQHFGDGTRLSIL.

V is TRBV11-3 and J is TRBJ1-4; TRBD1 might be the D (6 bases). Germline V gene sequence: CDR1 SGHNT, CDR2 YENEEA. The length of the CDR3 is 17 residues. Trimming stripped 5 bases from V and 4 bases from J, with 20 bases between. The CDR3 nucleotides read TGTGCCAGCAGCACACGTTGGACAGCCCTCGATAATGAAAAACTGTTTTTT. Its translation: CASSTRWTALDNEKLFF. Using reference TRBV11-3 and TRBJ1-4 for the parts outside the CDR3, the full variable domain is EAGVVQSPRYKIIEKKQPVAFWCNPISGHNTLYWYLQNLGQGPELLIRYENEEAVDDSQLPKDRFSAERLKGVDSTLKIQPAELGDSAVYLCASSTRWTALDNEKLFFGSGTQLSVL.

The genes are TRBV6-4 and TRBJ1-1; 8 bases align to TRBD1. From germline, CDR1 is MRHNA and CDR2 SNTAGT. The CDR3 runs to 14 residues. The V gene end was trimmed by 6 bases and the J gene end by 6 bases; junction bases not matched to a gene: 9. The CDR3 nucleotides read TGTGCCAGCAGAGGACAGGGTCCAACCGCTGAAGCTTTCTTT. It specifies CASRGQGPTAEAFF.